The 10 T cell receptor beta chains given below trace back to one sample, sequenced in a study of CD8 T cells in Susac syndrome. With random hexamers, about 0.45 to 1 ug RNA was reverse transcribed. TCRdb re-derived calls from the immunoSEQ multiplex PCR reads in MiXCR, one entry per CDR3 protein. The profile shows some 200,000 distinct CDR3 sequences, approximately 95% of them singletons. What was sequenced was CD4+ T cells from PBMCs. Source of these receptors: a human donor with multiple sclerosis.

In its sample, this clonotype was seen once. This chain joins TRBV4-1 and TRBJ2-7; perhaps TRBD2 as D (5 bases). CDR3 size: 12 residues. Germline V gives CDR1 MGHRA, CDR2 YSYEKL. Trimming removed 1 base from V and 9 bases from J, with 10 bases in between. CDR3 in amino acids: CASSQGRGRQYF. The CDR3 DNA reads as TGCGCCAGCAGCCAAGGCCGGGGTCGGCAGTACTTC.

V usage is TRBV7-2 and J usage is TRBJ2-7; tentatively, D is TRBD2 (6 bases). V was shortened by 4 bases and J by 12 bases, with 16 bases between the two germline ends. This CDR3 contains 12 residues. Germline assignment: CDR1 SGHTA and CDR2 FQGNSA. The CDR3 protein is CASSSGLQGPYF. The DNA of the CDR3 is TGTGCCAGCAGCTCGGGACTCCAGGGTCCGTACTTC.

The chain joins TRBV5-1 to TRBJ2-1; D uncertain. CDR1 and CDR2 from the germline V gene are SGHRS and YFSETQ. This CDR3 spans 14 amino acids. The ends were cut back, 0 bases at V and 5 bases at J, with 9 bases in the middle. CDR3 loop: CASSLVGNDNEQFF. CDR3 coding DNA: TGCGCCAGCAGCTTGGTCGGAAATGACAATGAGCAGTTCTTC.

This clonotype appeared once. The chain uses TRBV2 and TRBJ2-7; 14 nucleotides align to TRBD2. Germline V lookup: CDR1 SNHLY, CDR2 FYNNEI. The V gene end was trimmed by 11 bases and the J gene end by 9 bases; junction bases not matched to a gene: 15. This CDR3 region has 15 residues. This CDR3 reads CASSYGGLAGEGQYF. Here the CDR3 DNA reads TGTGCCTCCTCCTATGGGGGACTAGCGGGAGAGGGGCAGTACTTC.

This clonotype was seen once. The gene calls are TRBV5-1 and TRBJ2-5; D might be TRBD2 (6 bases). Trimming pared 3 bases from V and 4 bases from J, leaving 13 bases between. The CDR3 loop spans 14 amino acids. The germline CDR1 and CDR2 sequences are SGHRS and YFSETQ. CDR3 DNA: TGCGCCAGCAGCTCTAGTGTCGGGAGAGAGACCCAGTACTTC. Its translation is CASSSSVGRETQYF.

The rearrangement uses TRBV20-1 and TRBJ2-3; a weak D match, TRBD1 (6 bases). The germline V gene has CDR1 DFQATT and CDR2 SNEGSKA (reference sequence). V shed 3 bases and J shed 3 bases, with 19 bases lying between them. This CDR3 contains 16 residues. CDR3 loop: CSASTPDRERTDTQYF. The CDR3 region has the DNA TGCAGTGCTAGCACACCGGACAGAGAGAGAACAGATACGCAGTATTTT.

The chain employs TRBV9 and TRBJ2-3; D not certain. The V end was cut by 0 bases, the J end by 2 bases, with 10 bases between. CDR3 length equals 15 residues. Germline lookup yields CDR1 SGDLS and CDR2 YYNGEE. The DNA for the CDR3 is TGTGCCAGCAGCGTAGCGGCCACCTACACAGATACGCAGTATTTT. Protein sequence: CASSVAATYTDTQYF.

The chain combines TRBV5-1 with TRBJ2-7; D might be TRBD2 (6 bases). The CDR3 has 13 residues. V was trimmed by 5 bases and J by 2 bases, leaving 11 bases between them. Germline values: CDR1 SGHRS, CDR2 YFSETQ. The CDR3 nucleotides read TGCGCCAGCAGACTAGCCGCCACCTACGAGCAGTACTTC. It is translated as CASRLAATYEQYF.

This sequence joins TRBV20-1 and TRBJ1-2; 8 bases map to TRBD1. Trimming at V came to 6 bases and at J to 7 bases, leaving 13 bases not matched to a gene. CDR1 is DFQATT and CDR2 is SNEGSKA in the germline V gene (reference sequence). The CDR3 contains 14 residues. CDR3 amino acids: CSATTGGTGSGYTF. The CDR3 bases are TGCAGTGCAACAACAGGGGGAACTGGGAGTGGCTACACCTTC.

The chain carries TRBV13 and TRBJ2-7; no firm D call. The germline CDR1 and CDR2 sequences are PRHDT and FYEKMQ (reference sequence). The CDR3 spans 14 residues. V lost 0 bases and J 2 bases, leaving 8 bases between the germline ends. In nucleotides, the CDR3 is TGTGCCAGCAGCTTAGGAGGCCGCCCCTACGAGCAGTACTTC. Translated: CASSLGGRPYEQYF.